The sequence of this T cell receptor beta chain was determined in a study of T-cell memory formation after mild COVID-19. About the research overall: Largely donor-specific TCR clusters were found.

This CDR3 has 18 residues. J gave up 3 bases and V 1 base, and 12 bases lay outside the gene matches. Germline lookup yields CDR1 SGHTA and CDR2 FQGNSA. Each CDR3 protein is one row after TCRdb ran MiXCR on the 5' RACE reads. Of approximately 300,000 distinct CDR3 sequences in the sample, roughly 15% are singletons; the top ten hold roughly a fifth. This clonotype was seen many times. The receptor comes from a man aged 18 to 30 who had mild COVID-19 (a few samples of this study predate the infection). Cell type and time point are not known. V and J are TRBV7-2 and TRBJ2-7, with TRBD2 matching 10 bases. Sequencing was carried out using PBMCs or a T cell subset sorted from them (not recorded which). CDR3 coding DNA: TGTGCCAGCAGCTTAGGAACTTTAGCGGGGGGTCTCGTCTACGAGCAGTACTTC. Translating gives CASSLGTLAGGLVYEQYF.